Following are 8 T cell receptor beta chains from one sample sequenced in a study of T cells in Graves' hyperthyroidism and ophthalmopathy. The TCR beta CDR3 regions underwent amplification using RNA transcripts as the source. The HTBI primer set served for first-round RT-PCR of the TCR CDR3. TCRdb passed the multiplex PCR reads through MiXCR, listing each CDR3 protein once. The sample includes about 640,000 distinct CDR3 sequences, roughly 20% of them seen just once. Sequencing used blood. The receptors shown here come from a man aged 25-45 years with Graves' ophthalmopathy.

The rearrangement uses TRBV5-1 and TRBJ2-4, with a possible D match to TRBD1 (6 bases). Germline CDR1 SGHRS, CDR2 YFSETQ. The CDR3 has 14 residues. Trimming left V 4 bases short and J 2 bases short, with 10 bases between. CDR3 nucleotide sequence: TGCGCCAGCAGCCGGACAGAAACCAAAAACATTCAGTACTTC. This sequence encodes CASSRTETKNIQYF.

This clonotype was observed at least ten times. The chain carries TRBV18 and TRBJ2-5; 8 bases agree with TRBD2. Losses at the gene ends were 2 bases for V and 3 bases for J; bases not matched to a gene: 5. This CDR3 has 15 amino acids. Germline CDR1 reads KGHSH; CDR2 reads LQKENI. The CDR3 here is CASSPTAGEEETQYF. The CDR3 bases are TGTGCCAGCTCACCAACAGCGGGAGAAGAAGAGACCCAGTACTTC.

This clonotype was picked up many times. The J gene is TRBJ2-3, the V gene TRBV15, with D possibly TRBD2 on 6 matching bases. Germline CDR1 and CDR2: LNHNV and YYDKDF (reference sequence). V gave up 3 bases and J gave up 1 base, with 8 bases separating them. The CDR3 totals 14 residues. The CDR3 spells CATSRAGRTDTQYF. Written as DNA, the CDR3 is TGTGCCACCAGCAGGGCGGGACGCACAGATACGCAGTATTTT.

Points on this clonotype: A much larger clone differs from this one at a single base, so this may be a read error. The chain links TRBV29-1 to TRBJ1-1; D perhaps matches TRBD1 (6 bases). Germline CDR1 is SQVTM and CDR2 is ANQGSEA. V was cut by 7 bases and J by 3 bases, with 15 bases left in between. The CDR3 extends over 13 amino acids. The CDR3 protein is CSATGNLDTEAFF. The CDR3 nucleotides read TGCAGCGCTACAGGGAATTTGGACACTGAAGCTTTCTTT.

The sample holds many counts of this clonotype. This sequence joins TRBV11-2 and TRBJ2-5, with 7 positions matching TRBD1. Germline V gene data show CDR1 as SGHAT and CDR2 as FQNNGV. The length of the CDR3 is 14 residues. Trimming took 7 bases from V and 5 from J; bases not matched to a gene: 10. The DNA for the CDR3 is TGTGCCAGCACCGAGACAGGGTTCCGCGAGACCCAGTACTTC. Encoded protein: CASTETGFRETQYF.

This clonotype was detected only a few times. This chain joins TRBV6-2 or TRBV6-3 and TRBJ1-6, with D perhaps TRBD1 (5 bases). CDR1 MNHEY and CDR2 SVGEGT come from the germline V gene. V was cut by 0 bases and J by 8 bases, with 11 bases left in between. The CDR3 has 15 amino acids. The CDR3 sequence: CASSYSSKGYSPLHF. DNA of the CDR3: TGTGCCAGCAGTTACTCGAGTAAGGGGTATTCACCCCTCCACTTT.

Only a few counts were recorded for this clonotype. The V and J genes are TRBV7-9 and TRBJ2-7; 7 bases align to TRBD1. V trimming: 1 base; J trimming: 7 bases; junction bases outside the gene matches: 7. CDR3 length: 14 amino acids. CDR1 SEHNR and CDR2 FQNEAQ come from the germline V gene (reference sequence). DNA for the CDR3: TGTGCCAGCAGCTTAGGGACAGGAGACGGGGAGCAGTACTTC. Translation: CASSLGTGDGEQYF.

The rearrangement joins TRBV5-6 to TRBJ1-1; 9 nucleotides align to TRBD1. The germline gives CDR1 SGHDT, CDR2 YYEEEE. The CDR3 extends over 15 amino acids. The trim removed 3 bases at V and 1 base at J, leaving 4 bases unmatched. This CDR3 reads CASSSPGQGNTEAFF. CDR3 DNA sequence: TGTGCCAGCAGCTCGCCGGGACAGGGGAACACTGAAGCTTTCTTT.